These 28 T cell receptor beta chains came from one sample sequenced in a study of blood T cell repertoires in COVID-19. The table came from immunoSEQ multiplex PCR; TCRdb's copy has only in-frame clones and leaves some out. The sample holds about 140,000 clones, about three quarters seen once. The sequenced sample was PBMCs or T cells enriched from blood (not recorded which). These receptors all come from a woman aged 45-60 years who had recovered from COVID-19.

The chain has TRBV2 and TRBJ1-6, with 9 bases matching TRBD1. Germline V lookup: CDR1 SNHLY, CDR2 FYNNEI. The CDR3 is 13 amino acids. V dropped 8 bases and J dropped 8; count of bases not matched to a gene: 4. For the CDR3, the DNA is TGTGCCAGCCTAACAGGGGGCGATTCACCCCTCCACTTT. As protein: CASLTGGDSPLHF.

This clone was counted a few times. The chain couples TRBV14 to TRBJ1-1; the D gene is possibly TRBD1 (5 bases). V gave up 4 bases and J gave up 0 bases, with 6 bases separating them. Germline values: CDR1 SGHDN, CDR2 FVKESK. The length of the CDR3 is 13 residues. This chain's CDR3 is CASSRQMNTEAFF. CDR3 sequence (DNA): TGTGCCAGCAGCCGACAGATGAACACTGAAGCTTTCTTT.

About this clone itself: Relative to the germline gene, one junction end is altered; a read error may explain this. The chain links TRBV3-1 (or the pseudogene TRBV3-2) to TRBJ2-3; the D gene is possibly TRBD1 (6 bases). CDR1 and CDR2 from the germline V gene are LGHDT and YNNKEL (reference sequence). The CDR3 contains 19 residues. Written as DNA, the CDR3 is TGTGCCAGCAGCCCTAGGGGGACCCGAACCTCCCACGGGGCAGATGCGCAGTATTTT. It translates to CASSPRGTRTSHGADAQYF.

This chain connects TRBV5-6 to TRBJ1-2, with 9 nucleotides matching TRBD1. CDR1 and CDR2 (germline): SGHDT, YYEEEE. V shed 3 bases, J shed 6 bases, and the junction held 9 bases outside the gene matches. The CDR3 extends over 15 amino acids. CDR3 in amino acids: CASSSPGQGGDGYTF. The CDR3 bases are TGTGCCAGCAGCTCCCCGGGACAGGGAGGGGATGGCTACACCTTC.

The chain joins TRBV11-2 to TRBJ1-1; TRBD1 matches at 7 bases. Looked up from germline, CDR1 is SGHAT and CDR2 is FQNNGV. After removal of 0 bases from V and 9 bases from J, the junction contained 1 base not matched to a gene. The CDR3 spans 12 residues. CDR3 residues: CASSLETGQAFF. The CDR3 DNA sequence: TGTGCCAGCAGCTTAGAGACAGGGCAAGCTTTCTTT.

The rearrangement uses TRBV19 and TRBJ2-5; 8 bases map to TRBD2. V lost 5 bases to trimming and J lost 4 bases; unmatched junction nucleotides: 9. Germline CDR1 LNHDA, CDR2 SQIVND (reference sequence). The CDR3 extends over 15 amino acids. CDR3 DNA sequence: TGTGCCAGTAGTTCCCCGCGGGGGGTAAGAGAGACCCAGTACTTC. The encoded protein is CASSSPRGVRETQYF.

The chain recombines TRBV20-1 with TRBJ1-6, with 7 bases fitting TRBD1. CDR1 and CDR2 from the germline V gene are DFQATT and SNEGSKA (reference sequence). The junction had 8 bases not matched to a gene; V was cut back by 3 bases and J by 6 bases. The CDR3 is 15 residues long. The CDR3 DNA sequence: TGCAGTGCTAGTGATCCCCAGGGGGTTAATTCACCCCTCCACTTT. Translated, it gives CSASDPQGVNSPLHF.

The chain uses TRBV27 and TRBJ2-2; no clear D gene. The CDR3 has 14 residues. Germline CDR1 is MNHEY and CDR2 is SMNVEV (reference sequence). Trimming removed 6 bases from V and 1 base from J, with 9 bases in between. CDR3 residues: CASSPIQNTGELFF. The CDR3 DNA reads TGTGCCAGCAGCCCGATACAGAACACCGGGGAGCTGTTTTTT.

This chain connects TRBV27 to TRBJ1-6; TRBD1 is a possible D gene (6 bases). CDR1 is MNHEY and CDR2 is SMNVEV in the germline V gene (reference sequence). The CDR3 loop spans 16 amino acids. Deletions cut 3 bases from V and 9 bases from J, with 18 bases between. DNA for the CDR3: TGTGCCAGCAGTTTCCTCGCTCGGGACACTTTTTCACCCCTCCACTTT. This gives the protein CASSFLARDTFSPLHF.

This chain uses TRBV27 with TRBJ1-1, with D unresolved. The CDR3 sequence is 13 residues long. Trimming cost V 3 bases and J 5 bases, with 10 bases left between them. Germline V CDR1 and CDR2: MNHEY, SMNVEV (reference sequence). The CDR3 loop reads CASSFSPGTEAFF. The CDR3 nucleotides read TGTGCCAGCAGTTTTTCTCCGGGAACTGAAGCTTTCTTT.

The chain employs TRBV3-1 (or the pseudogene TRBV3-2) and TRBJ1-4, with 7 bases matching TRBD1. The CDR3 length is 15 residues. Germline V gene lookup returns CDR1 LGHDT and CDR2 YNNKEL (reference sequence). After removal of 1 base from V and 8 bases from J, the junction contained 7 bases not matched to a gene. The CDR3 sequence: CASSQGYRGMEKLFF. As DNA, the CDR3 is TGTGCCAGCAGCCAAGGTTACAGGGGAATGGAAAAACTGTTTTTT.

The chain combines TRBV10-1 with TRBJ2-2, with D possibly matching TRBD1 (5 bases). The V gene lost 3 bases and the J gene lost 4 bases, with 12 bases spanning the gap. The CDR3 runs to 15 residues. From germline, CDR1 is WNHNN and CDR2 SYGVQD (reference sequence). The DNA for the CDR3 is TGCGCCAGCAGTGACTCGCAGGGCCCCACCGGGGAGCTGTTTTTT. Its translation is CASSDSQGPTGELFF.

The chain recombines TRBV2 with TRBJ1-1; D unresolved. CDR3 length: 14 residues. CDR1 is SNHLY and CDR2 is FYNNEI in the germline V gene. The ends were cut back, 2 bases at V and 3 bases at J, with 10 bases in the middle. The CDR3 DNA sequence: TGTGCCAGCAGTGAAACAAACGGGTACACTGAAGCTTTCTTT. Amino acids: CASSETNGYTEAFF. Looking up the rest from reference TRBV2 and TRBJ1-1 gives the full variable domain: EPEVTQTPSHQVTQMGQEVILRCVPISNHLYFYWYRQILGQKVEFLVSFYNNEISEKSEIFDDQFSVERPDGSNFTLKIRSTKLEDSAMYFCASSETNGYTEAFFGQGTRLTVV.

This clone was counted only a few times. This chain uses TRBV7-9 with TRBJ1-2; D is perhaps TRBD1 (6 bases). The CDR3 extends over 13 amino acids. V was cut by 5 bases and J by 7 bases, with 14 bases left in between. The germline V gene encodes CDR1 SEHNR and CDR2 FQNEAQ (reference sequence). The CDR3: CASSPRGRGGYTF. The CDR3 coding sequence is TGTGCCAGCAGCCCCAGGGGTAGAGGTGGCTACACCTTC.

J is TRBJ2-1 and V is TRBV11-1; 8 bases align to TRBD2. Germline values: CDR1 SGHAT, CDR2 FQDESV (reference sequence). J was trimmed by 2 bases and V by 2 bases; bases with no gene match: 5. CDR3 length: 16 residues. The CDR3 DNA reads TGTGCCAGCAGCTTATTTTTAGCGGGGCCCTACAATGAGCAGTTCTTC. Amino acid sequence: CASSLFLAGPYNEQFF.

The CDR3 DNA is TGTGCCAGCAGCACCACGGACACCTACAATGAGCAGTTCTTC. It is translated as CASSTTDTYNEQFF. The chain uses TRBV7-9 and TRBJ2-1; TRBD1 is a possible D gene (5 bases). The V end lost 5 bases, the J end lost 2 bases, and 10 bases lay between the germline ends. CDR1 is SEHNR, CDR2 FQNEAQ, per germline (reference sequence). The CDR3 runs 14 residues.

CDR3 protein: CSVEMGQGQSYEQYF. The CDR3 nucleotides read TGCAGCGTTGAAATGGGACAGGGGCAATCCTACGAGCAGTACTTC. The chain employs TRBV29-1 and TRBJ2-7, with 10 bases identical to TRBD1. V was clipped by 2 bases and J by 1 base; unmatched bases: 5. Looked up from germline, CDR1 is SQVTM and CDR2 is ANQGSEA. The CDR3 is 15 amino acids.

The chain has TRBV6-5 and TRBJ2-1, with D tentatively TRBD1 (6 bases). Germline CDR1 is MNHEY and CDR2 is SVGAGI. This CDR3 has 15 residues. The ends were cut back, 2 bases at V and 1 base at J, with 9 bases in the middle. The CDR3 loop reads CASSYPGTSYNEQFF. The CDR3 bases are TGTGCCAGCAGTTACCCCGGGACATCCTACAATGAGCAGTTCTTC.

This chain joins TRBV10-3 and TRBJ1-1; D remains unclear. The germline V and J ends were trimmed by 10 bases and 4 bases, with 13 bases remaining between them. The germline CDR1 and CDR2 sequences are ENHRY and SYGVKD. The CDR3 has 12 residues. DNA of the CDR3: TGTGCCAGTACCCACCGGGGCACTGAAGCTTTCTTT. This encodes CASTHRGTEAFF.

The chain has TRBV27 and TRBJ2-7, with a weak D call TRBD2 (6 bases). The CDR3 has 15 residues. Per the germline V gene, CDR1 is MNHEY and CDR2 is SMNVEV (reference sequence). V dropped 5 bases and J dropped 0 bases, with 14 bases sitting between them. The CDR3 DNA reads TGTGCCAGCAGTCCTTTACGGGAGAGCTCCTACGAGCAGTACTTC. This sequence encodes CASSPLRESSYEQYF.

The CDR3 region is CASRPTGDLYNEQFF. The CDR3 DNA reads TGTGCCAGCAGACCTACAGGGGATCTTTACAATGAGCAGTTCTTC. This chain uses TRBV7-9 with TRBJ2-1; 7 positions agree with TRBD1. The V and J ends lost 6 bases and 4 bases, in that order; junction bases with no gene match: 9. This CDR3 has 15 residues. Per the germline V gene, CDR1 is SEHNR and CDR2 is FQNEAQ (reference sequence).

The genes are TRBV10-3 and TRBJ2-4, with no clear D. CDR1 ENHRY and CDR2 SYGVKD come from the germline V gene. V was trimmed by 0 bases and J by 0 bases, leaving 6 bases between them. The CDR3 covers 15 residues. CDR3: CAISESSLAKNIQYF. As DNA, the CDR3 is TGTGCCATCAGTGAGTCGTCCCTAGCCAAAAACATTCAGTACTTC.

In its sample, this clone was seen once. This chain joins TRBV10-2 and TRBJ2-7; a possible D gene is TRBD2 (5 bases). Germline V lookup: CDR1 WSHSY, CDR2 SAAADI. V shed 3 bases and J shed 4 bases, with 16 bases lying between them. The CDR3 has 15 amino acids. The CDR3 DNA reads TGCGCCAGCAGTGACCGGGGAACAGTAAAGTACGAGCAGTACTTC. Residues: CASSDRGTVKYEQYF.

The chain employs TRBV4-1 and TRBJ1-1; D might be TRBD1 (5 bases). The CDR3 covers 13 residues. The V and J ends lost 5 bases and 5 bases respectively, with 12 bases between them. Germline values: CDR1 MGHRA, CDR2 YSYEKL. CDR3 bases: TGCGCCAGCAGCAGGGGCCCCGGAACTGAAGCTTTCTTT. This encodes CASSRGPGTEAFF.

The chain has TRBV18 and TRBJ2-7, with 14 bases matching TRBD2. With 4 bases clipped from V and 3 bases from J, the junction kept 5 bases outside the gene matches. The CDR3 consists of 16 residues. CDR1 is KGHSH and CDR2 is LQKENI in the germline V gene. In DNA, the CDR3 is TGTGCCAGCTCACAATCCGGGACTAGCGGGGGCTACGAGCAGTACTTC. The encoded protein is CASSQSGTSGGYEQYF. Using reference TRBV18 and TRBJ2-7 for the parts outside the CDR3, the full variable domain is NAGVMQNPRHLVRRRGQEARLRCSPMKGHSHVYWYRQLPEEGLKFMVYLQKENIIDESGMPKERFSAEFPKEGPSILRIQQVVRGDSAAYFCASSQSGTSGGYEQYFGPGTRLTVT.

This clone showed up many times. The chain couples TRBV7-9 to TRBJ2-2, with D tentatively TRBD1 (5 bases). With 5 bases removed from V and 2 bases from J, the gap between germline ends came to 15 bases. The germline CDR1 and CDR2 sequences are SEHNR and FQNEAQ (reference sequence). This CDR3 is 16 amino acids long. The CDR3 nucleotides read TGTGCCAGCAGCATATCCGGAAGGGGTAACACCGGGGAGCTGTTTTTT. This gives the protein CASSISGRGNTGELFF.

The chain uses TRBV5-6 and TRBJ1-1; 8 nucleotides align to TRBD1. V shed 4 bases and J 1 base; nucleotides not matched to a gene: 9. This CDR3 comprises 16 residues. The germline gives CDR1 SGHDT, CDR2 YYEEEE. CDR3 residues: CASSPISGTGNTEAFF. For the CDR3, the DNA is TGTGCCAGCAGCCCGATATCCGGGACAGGGAACACTGAAGCTTTCTTT.

This sequence joins TRBV19 and TRBJ1-1, with D perhaps TRBD1 (6 bases). The CDR3 extends over 11 amino acids. Germline CDR1 is LNHDA and CDR2 is SQIVND (reference sequence). The V gene lost 7 bases and the J gene lost 7 bases, with 10 bases spanning the gap. Written as DNA, the CDR3 is TGTGCCAGTAACCTGGACAGTGAAGCTTTCTTT. It encodes CASNLDSEAFF.